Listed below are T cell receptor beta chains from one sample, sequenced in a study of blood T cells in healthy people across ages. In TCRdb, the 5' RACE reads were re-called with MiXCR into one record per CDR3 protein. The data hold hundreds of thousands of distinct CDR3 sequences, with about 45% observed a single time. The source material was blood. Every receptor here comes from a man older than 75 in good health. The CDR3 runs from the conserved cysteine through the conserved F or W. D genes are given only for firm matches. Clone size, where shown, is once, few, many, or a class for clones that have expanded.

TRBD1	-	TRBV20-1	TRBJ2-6	TGCAGTGCTCTAGGGACAGGGACTGGGGCCAACGTCCTGACTTTC	CSALGTGTGANVLTF
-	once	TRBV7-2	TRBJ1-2	TGTGCCAGCAGCTATGACAGGATTGGTGGCTACACCTTC	CASSYDRIGGYTF
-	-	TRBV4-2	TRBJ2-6	TGTGCCAGCAGCCAAGCCCCACAGGGTTCCGGGGCCAACGTCCTGACTTTC	CASSQAPQGSGANVLTF
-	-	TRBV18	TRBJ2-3	TGTGTCAGCTCACCGCGCCTCCATTCTAGCACAGATACGCAGTATTTT	CVSSPRLHSSTDTQYF
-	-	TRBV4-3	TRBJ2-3	TGCGCCAGCAGCCAAAAGGGACAAGAACGGGATACGCAGTATTTT	CASSQKGQERDTQYF
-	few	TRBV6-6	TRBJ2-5	TGTGCCAGCGGGGTGGGCGGCCGATACAATGAGCAGTACTTC	CASGVGGRYNEQYF
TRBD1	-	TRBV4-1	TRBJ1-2	TGCGCCAGCAGCCAAGGGACAGGCCTCACCTTTGGCTACACCTTC	CASSQGTGLTFGYTF
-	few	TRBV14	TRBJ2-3	TGTGCCAGCAGCCAAGACAGTGCCGCTAGCACAGATACGCAGTATTTT	CASSQDSAASTDTQYF
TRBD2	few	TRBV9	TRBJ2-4	TGTGCCAGCAGCGTGAGACTAGCGGGAGACATTCAGTACTTC	CASSVRLAGDIQYF
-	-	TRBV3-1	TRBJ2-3	TGTGCCAGCAGCCAATCAGTCACACAGCTTACAGATACGCAGTATTTT	CASSQSVTQLTDTQYF
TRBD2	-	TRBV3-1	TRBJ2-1	TGTGCCAGCACCCCTCTAGCGGGATTCTACAATGAGCAGTTCTTC	CASTPLAGFYNEQFF
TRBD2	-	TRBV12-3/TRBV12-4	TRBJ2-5	TGTGCCAGCGGCCCTCCCGGGAGGGGAGCAGAGACCCAGTACTTC	CASGPPGRGAETQYF
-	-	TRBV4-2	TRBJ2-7	TGTGCCAGCAGCCAAGATCACCCCTACGAGCAGTACTTC	CASSQDHPYEQYF
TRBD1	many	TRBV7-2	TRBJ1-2	TGTGCCAGCAGCCAGGACAGGGGCTATGGCTACACCTTC	CASSQDRGYGYTF
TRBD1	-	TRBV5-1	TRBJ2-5	TGCGCCAGCACCCCTGCTACAGGGGAGGAGACCCAGTACTTC	CASTPATGEETQYF
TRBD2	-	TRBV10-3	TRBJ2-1	TGTGCCATCAGTGACCCCCAGATAGCGGGGAGGAATGAGCAGTTCTTC	CAISDPQIAGRNEQFF
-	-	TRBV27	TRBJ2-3	TGTGCCAGCCGATTAGCTAGTGTCGAGTATAGCACAGATACGCAGTATTTT	CASRLASVEYSTDTQYF
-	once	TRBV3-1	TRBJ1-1	TGTGCCAGCAGCCAATCGGGATCCGGGGCGCGAACTGAAGCTTTCTTT	CASSQSGSGARTEAFF
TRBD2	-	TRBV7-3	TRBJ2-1	TGTGCCAGCAGCGCCTCTGGACTAGCCCGCAATGAGCAGTTCTTC	CASSASGLARNEQFF
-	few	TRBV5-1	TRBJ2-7	TGCGCCAGCAGCTTGGGACAGGGAGGACAATACGAGCAGTACTTC	CASSLGQGGQYEQYF
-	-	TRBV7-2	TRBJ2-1	TGTGCCAGCAGCTTAATAGCTTACAATGAGCAGTTCTTC	CASSLIAYNEQFF
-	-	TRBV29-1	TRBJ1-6	TGCAGCGTTGAACCGGGGGCCGCTAATAATTCACCCCTCCACTTT	CSVEPGAANNSPLHF
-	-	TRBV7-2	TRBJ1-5	TGTGCCAGCAGCATCCGGGGCGAACAGCCCCAGCATTTT	CASSIRGEQPQHF
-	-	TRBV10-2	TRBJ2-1	TGCGCCACCTCCAGGGACTCCCTGGTAGGGAAGCAGTTCTTC	CATSRDSLVGKQFF
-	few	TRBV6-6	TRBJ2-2	TGTGCCAGCAGTTCTTGGTCCGGGGAGCTGTTTTTT	CASSSWSGELFF
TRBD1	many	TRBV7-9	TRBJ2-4	TGTGCCAGCAGCTTAGGGGACAGGGGGCCAGAAAACATTCAGTACTTC	CASSLGDRGPENIQYF
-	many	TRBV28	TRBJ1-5	TGTGCCAGCAGGGAGGGGGGCCCAGTAAAGCCCCAGCATTTT	CASREGGPVKPQHF
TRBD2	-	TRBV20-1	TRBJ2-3	TGCAGTGCTAGAGATCAAGCGGGGGGACGAGATACGCAGTATTTT	CSARDQAGGRDTQYF
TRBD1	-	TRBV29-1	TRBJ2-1	TGCAGCGCCCGAAGGACAGGGCAGGACAATGAGCAGTTCTTC	CSARRTGQDNEQFF
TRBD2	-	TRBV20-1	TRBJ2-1	TGCAGTGCTAGAACGACTAGCGGGAGAGTCGGCTATGAGCAGTTCTTC	CSARTTSGRVGYEQFF
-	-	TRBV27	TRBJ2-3	TGTGCCAGCAGTTCCAGGGGCCCCTTCACAGATACGCAGTATTTT	CASSSRGPFTDTQYF
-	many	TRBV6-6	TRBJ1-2	TGTGCCAGCAGTCGGACAGACGGGAGCTACACCTTC	CASSRTDGSYTF
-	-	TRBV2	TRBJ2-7	TGTGCCAGCAGTGAACTGGGCTCCGAGCAGTACTTC	CASSELGSEQYF
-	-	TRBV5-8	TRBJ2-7	TGTGCCAGCAGCTTGGTCCGACGCGAGCAGTACTTC	CASSLVRREQYF
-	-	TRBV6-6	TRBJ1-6	TGTGCCAGCAGTTACCCTATTGGGGTGGATTCACCCCTCCACTTT	CASSYPIGVDSPLHF
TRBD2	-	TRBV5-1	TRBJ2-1	TGCGCCAGCAGCTCCAGCGGGGGGAAATACGGTGAGCAGTTCTTC	CASSSSGGKYGEQFF
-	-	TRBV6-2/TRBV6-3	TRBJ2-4	TGTGCCAGCGCACGGGGAGCCGTAGCCAAAAACATTCAGTACTTC	CASARGAVAKNIQYF
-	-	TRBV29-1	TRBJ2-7	TGCAGCGTTGAAGATGGGTGGGAGAGTTCCTACGAGCAGTACTTC	CSVEDGWESSYEQYF
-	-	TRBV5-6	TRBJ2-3	TGTGCCAGCAGCTTGGAGGTCGTCGGCACAGATACGCAGTATTTT	CASSLEVVGTDTQYF
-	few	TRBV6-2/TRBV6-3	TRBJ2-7	TGTGCCAGCAGTTACCCCCAAATCCTCTACGAGCAGTACTTC	CASSYPQILYEQYF
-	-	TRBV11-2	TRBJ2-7	TGTGCCAGCAGCCCCATTTCTCGACAGACTACCTACGAGCAGTACTTC	CASSPISRQTTYEQYF
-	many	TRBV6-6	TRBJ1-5	TGTGCCAGCAGTTACTCGACAGCAAATAGCAATCAGCCCCAGCATTTT	CASSYSTANSNQPQHF
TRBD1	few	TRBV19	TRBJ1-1	TGTGCCAGTAGGTTACAGGGGGCAAGCACTGAAGCTTTCTTT	CASRLQGASTEAFF
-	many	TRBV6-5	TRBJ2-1	TGTGCCAGCAGTACCACTCGCCGGGACTTCAACAATGAGCAGTTCTTC	CASSTTRRDFNNEQFF
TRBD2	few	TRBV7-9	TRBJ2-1	TGTGCCAGCGGACTAGCGGGAGGAAATGAGCAGTTCTTC	CASGLAGGNEQFF